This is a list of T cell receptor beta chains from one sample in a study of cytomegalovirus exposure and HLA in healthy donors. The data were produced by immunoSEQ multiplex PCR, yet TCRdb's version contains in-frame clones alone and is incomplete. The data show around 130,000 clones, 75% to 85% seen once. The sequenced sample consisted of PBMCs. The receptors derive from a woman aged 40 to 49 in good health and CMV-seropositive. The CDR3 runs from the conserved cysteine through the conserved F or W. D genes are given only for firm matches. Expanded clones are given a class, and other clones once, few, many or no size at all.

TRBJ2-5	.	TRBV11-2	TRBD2	CASSLPRTSGRQTQYF	TGTGCCAGCAGCTTACCCAGGACTAGCGGGAGGCAGACCCAGTACTTC
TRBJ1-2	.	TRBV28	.	CASSRPVIGGGYTF	TGTGCCAGTTCGAGACCAGTAATCGGAGGTGGCTACACCTTC
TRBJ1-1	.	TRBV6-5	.	CASSSGGNMNTEAFF	TGTGCCAGCAGCTCCGGGGGAAACATGAACACTGAAGCTTTCTTT
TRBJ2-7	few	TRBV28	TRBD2	CATLAGSYEQYF	TGTGCCACTTTAGCGGGCTCCTACGAGCAGTACTTC
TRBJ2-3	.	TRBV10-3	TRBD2	CAISESLAGGTDTQYF	TGTGCCATCAGTGAGTCGTTAGCGGGCGGCACAGATACGCAGTATTTT
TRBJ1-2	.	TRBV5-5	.	CASSPVGADYGYTF	TGTGCCAGCAGCCCAGTAGGGGCTGACTATGGCTACACCTTC
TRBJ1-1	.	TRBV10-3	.	CAISRGLMNTEAFF	TGTGCCATCAGTAGGGGGTTGATGAACACTGAAGCTTTCTTT
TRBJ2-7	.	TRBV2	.	CASRRDRNSYEQYF	TGTGCCAGCAGGAGAGACAGGAATTCCTACGAGCAGTACTTC
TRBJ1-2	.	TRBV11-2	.	CASSLSGYGYTF	TGTGCCAGCAGCTTATCCGGCTATGGCTACACCTTC
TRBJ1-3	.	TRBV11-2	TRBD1	CASSRGTGSIGNTIYF	TGTGCCAGCAGCCGGGGGACAGGGTCTATAGGAAACACCATATATTTT
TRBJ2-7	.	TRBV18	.	CAGGGLLEDEQYF	TGTGCCGGCGGAGGGTTGCTGGAGGACGAGCAGTACTTC
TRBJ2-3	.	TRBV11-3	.	CASSLGEGASVTDTQYF	TGTGCCAGCAGCTTAGGAGAAGGGGCATCGGTGACAGATACGCAGTATTTT
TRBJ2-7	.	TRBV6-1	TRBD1	CASSDSVGTGDEQYF	TGTGCCAGCAGTGACTCGGTGGGGACAGGGGACGAGCAGTACTTC
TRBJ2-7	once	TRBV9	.	CASSVGSGSPYEQYF	TGTGCCAGCAGCGTAGGATCCGGGAGCCCCTACGAGCAGTACTTC
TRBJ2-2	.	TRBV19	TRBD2	CASSQGAGRTGELFF	TGTGCCAGTAGTCAGGGAGCGGGGCGCACCGGGGAGCTGTTTTTT
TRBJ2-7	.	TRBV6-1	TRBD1	CASRLTGGALYEQYF	TGTGCCAGCAGATTGACAGGGGGTGCCCTCTACGAGCAGTACTTC
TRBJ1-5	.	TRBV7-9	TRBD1	CASSTGQGNQPQHF	TGTGCCAGCAGCACGGGACAGGGCAATCAGCCCCAGCATTTT
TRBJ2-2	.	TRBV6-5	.	CASIATNTGELFF	TGTGCCAGCATCGCGACGAACACCGGGGAGCTGTTTTTT
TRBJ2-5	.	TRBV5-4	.	CASSTQETQYF	TGTGCCAGCAGCACTCAAGAGACCCAGTACTTC
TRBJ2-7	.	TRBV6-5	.	CASSPTGYYEQYF	TGTGCCAGCAGTCCCACAGGGTACTACGAGCAGTACTTC
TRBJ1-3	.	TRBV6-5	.	CASSRGLPSGNTIYF	TGTGCCAGCAGTAGAGGCCTTCCCTCTGGAAACACCATATATTTT
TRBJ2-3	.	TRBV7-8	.	CASSLYGLVAFPLALSKDTQYF	TGTGCCAGCAGCTTGTATGGTTTGGTGGCTTTTCCTCTAGCCCTCTCTAAAGATACGCAGTATTTT
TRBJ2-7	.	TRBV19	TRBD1	CASSSPGQSIYEQYF	TGTGCCAGTAGTTCACCGGGACAGTCGATCTACGAGCAGTACTTC
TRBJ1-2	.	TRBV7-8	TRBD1	CASSLTPTGYDYGYTF	TGTGCCAGCAGCCTCACCCCGACAGGGTATGACTATGGCTACACCTTC
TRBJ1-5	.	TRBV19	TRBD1	CASSIGQGAKGNQPQHF	TGTGCCAGTAGTATAGGACAGGGGGCGAAGGGCAATCAGCCCCAGCATTTT
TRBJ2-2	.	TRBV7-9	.	CALPAGQNTGELFF	TGTGCGTTACCCGCAGGGCAAAACACCGGGGAGCTGTTTTTT
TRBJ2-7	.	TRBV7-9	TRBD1	CASSLGPGTGTYEQYF	TGTGCCAGCAGCTTAGGTCCCGGGACAGGTACCTACGAGCAGTACTTC
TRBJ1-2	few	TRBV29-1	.	CSVEGTANYGYTF	TGCAGCGTTGAAGGGACAGCAAACTATGGCTACACCTTC
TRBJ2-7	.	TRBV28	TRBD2	CASSLDSGTYYEQYF	TGTGCCAGCAGTTTAGATAGCGGGACCTACTACGAGCAGTACTTC
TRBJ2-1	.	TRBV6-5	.	CASRSVNEQFF	TGTGCCAGCAGGTCTGTGAATGAGCAGTTCTTC
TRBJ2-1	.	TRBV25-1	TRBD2	CASIAGGRPYNEQFF	TGTGCCAGCATAGCGGGGGGGCGACCTTACAATGAGCAGTTCTTC
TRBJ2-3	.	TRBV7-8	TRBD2	CASSLGTALAGGPRDTQYF	TGTGCCAGCAGCTTAGGTACCGCTCTAGCGGGGGGGCCTAGAGATACGCAGTATTTT
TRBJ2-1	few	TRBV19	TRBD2	CASNPGAGGYSYNEQFF	TGTGCCAGTAACCCGGGAGCGGGGGGTTATTCCTACAATGAGCAGTTCTTC
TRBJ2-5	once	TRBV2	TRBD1	CASSEGQYQETQYF	TGTGCCAGCAGTGAGGGACAGTACCAAGAGACCCAGTACTTC
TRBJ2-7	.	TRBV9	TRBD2	CASSGTSGTYEQYF	TGTGCCAGCAGCGGGACTAGCGGGACCTACGAGCAGTACTTC
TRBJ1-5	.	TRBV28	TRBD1	CASTDGQGWQPQHF	TGTGCCAGCACCGACGGACAGGGCTGGCAGCCCCAGCATTTT
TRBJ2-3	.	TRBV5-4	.	CASSGTSTDTQYF	TGTGCCAGCAGCGGGACTAGCACAGATACGCAGTATTTT
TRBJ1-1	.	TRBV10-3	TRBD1	CAASLGQLTEAFF	TGTGCCGCGTCGCTGGGACAGCTCACTGAAGCCTTCTTT